This paragraph covers one TCR beta chain sequence. What it binds is unknown. The sorted-subset replicate PCRs were given around 200 ng DNA, which is 30,000 or so T cell genomes. The repertoire was sequenced with immunoSEQ multiplex PCR; TCRdb's copy has only in-frame clones and lacks some. The data show some 2.3 million clones, 93% seen once. This sample is drawn from a study of shared clonotypes between healthy human individuals. Study-level results: Naive subsets generally exceeded memory subsets in estimated richness. Sharing across four donors was highest in naive CD4 (roughly 5%) and lowest in memory CD8 (roughly 0.4%). The authors expected sequencing depth to affect clonotype sharing among donors.

The specimen sequenced was naive CD4+ T cells from PBMCs. Subset in this sample: CD45RA+ positively selected. This receptor was obtained from a man in his late teens or twenties in good health. Some clones in this sample may be carry-over from other donors' samples.

CDR3 loop: CASRSETQYF. In DNA form, the CDR3 reads TGTGCCAGCAGGTCTGAGACCCAGTACTTC. The chain joins TRBV27 to TRBJ2-5, with D unresolved. CDR3 length: 10 amino acids. Trimming left V 6 bases short and J 5 bases short, with 4 bases between. The germline V gene has CDR1 MNHEY and CDR2 SMNVEV (reference sequence).